The T cell receptor beta chain described here comes from a study of T cell responses to AZD1222 COVID-19 vaccine. Assay used: immunoSEQ multiplex PCR; TCRdb lists only in-frame clones, some missing. The repertoire has about 140,000 clones, approximately 88% of them found once; the top ten carry under 3.5%. With regard to this clone: As yet, its antigen is unknown.

Whole-study results and caveats: Clonal diversity was possibly underestimated; the donors were predominantly white British and more often female.

CDR1 and CDR2 from the germline V gene are MGHRA and YSYEKL. V lost 1 base and J lost 6; bases outside the gene matches: 20. The CDR3 sequence is 20 residues long. This specimen consisted of peripheral blood, obtained on day 0 of AZD1222 vaccination. The gene calls are TRBV4-1 and TRBJ1-5, with 8 bases fitting TRBD1. This clonotype was sampled from an adult in good health. CDR3 residues: CASSQALPQARDRFSQPQHF. The CDR3 DNA is TGCGCCAGCAGCCAAGCTCTTCCCCAGGCTCGGGACAGGTTTAGTCAGCCCCAGCATTTT.